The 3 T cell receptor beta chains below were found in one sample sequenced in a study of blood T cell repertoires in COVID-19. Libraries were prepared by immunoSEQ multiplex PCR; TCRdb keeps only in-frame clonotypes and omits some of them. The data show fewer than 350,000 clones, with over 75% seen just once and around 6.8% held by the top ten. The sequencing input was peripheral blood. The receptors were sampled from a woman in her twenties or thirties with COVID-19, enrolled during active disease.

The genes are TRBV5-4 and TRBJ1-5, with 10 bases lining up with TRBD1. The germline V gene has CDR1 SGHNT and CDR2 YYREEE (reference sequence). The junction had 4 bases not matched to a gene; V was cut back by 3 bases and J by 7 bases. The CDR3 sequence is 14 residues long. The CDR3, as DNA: TGTGCCAGCAGCTCGGGACAGGGGTCGCAGCCCCAGCATTTT. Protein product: CASSSGQGSQPQHF.

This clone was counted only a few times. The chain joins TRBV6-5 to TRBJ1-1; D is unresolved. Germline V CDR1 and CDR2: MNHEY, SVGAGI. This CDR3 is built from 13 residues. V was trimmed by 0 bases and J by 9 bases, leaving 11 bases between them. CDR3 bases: TGTGCCAGCAGTTACTCCACGCGGTTCCAAGCTTTCTTT. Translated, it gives CASSYSTRFQAFF.

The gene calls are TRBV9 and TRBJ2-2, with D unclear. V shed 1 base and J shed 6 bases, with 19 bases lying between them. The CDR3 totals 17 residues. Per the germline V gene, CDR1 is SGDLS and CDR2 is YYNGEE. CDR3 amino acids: CASSVTDTARVPGELFF. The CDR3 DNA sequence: TGTGCCAGCAGCGTAACAGATACAGCCCGCGTCCCCGGGGAGCTGTTTTTT.